The source of this T cell receptor beta chain is a study of blood T cell repertoires in COVID-19. The CDR3 extends over 12 amino acids. Germline CDR1 reads MDHEN; CDR2 reads SYDVKM. Trimming removed 6 bases at V and 0 bases at J, with 5 bases between. The Seattle patients joined while their infection was active and were tracked longitudinally afterward. The method was immunoSEQ multiplex PCR; TCRdb's version includes in-frame clones alone and lacks a portion of them. This table has fewer than 450,000 clones, almost 90% appearing once. This sequence was found in a woman between 70 and 85 years old with COVID-19, enrolled during active disease. The material sequenced was peripheral blood. The chain combines TRBV28 with TRBJ1-2; D call uncertain. The CDR3 DNA sequence: TGTGCCAGCAGAGCGACTAACTATGGCTACACCTTC. Translation: CASRATNYGYTF.